A selection of T cell receptor beta chains follows, all from one sample in a study of T cell responses to AZD1222 COVID-19 vaccine. Generated by immunoSEQ multiplex PCR, the TCRdb table keeps only in-frame clones and is missing some. The repertoire has tens of thousands of clones, 90% of them found once; the top ten carry 4.2%. The sample was peripheral blood, taken on day 0 of AZD1222 vaccination. The receptors were sampled from an adult in good health. Each CDR3 is given with its conserved first and last residue. D genes are given only for firm matches. Size is omitted from some rows. Given values are once, few, many or a class for expanded clones.

TRBJ1-5,.,.,TRBV7-3,TGTGCCAGCAGCTTAAGTGTGAATCAGCCCCAGCATTTT,CASSLSVNQPQHF
TRBJ2-7,.,TRBD1,TRBV5-1,TGCGCCAGCAGCTTACAGGGGAGCGAGCAGTACTTC,CASSLQGSEQYF
TRBJ2-5,.,.,TRBV29-1,TGCAGCGTTGGAGGGAGCGTGGAGACCCAGTACTTC,CSVGGSVETQYF
TRBJ2-7,.,.,TRBV19,TGTGCCAGTAGTATAGGCGGGGACAAGCAGTACTTC,CASSIGGDKQYF
TRBJ2-3,.,.,TRBV21-1,TGTGCCAGCAGCCGACCGGACAGGGTATCGGTAAAATTCAGGAGCACAGATACGCAGTATTTT,CASSRPDRVSVKFRSTDTQYF
TRBJ2-5,.,.,TRBV10-3,TGTGCCATCAGTGAATTTGCGGTACAAGAGACCCAGTACTTC,CAISEFAVQETQYF
TRBJ2-7,.,.,TRBV5-4,TGTGCCAGCAGGAACGCCCCGGAGATCACCTACGAGCAGTACTTC,CASRNAPEITYEQYF
TRBJ2-1,.,.,TRBV19,TGTGCCAGTGCACCGGGGGCCTCCTACAATGAGCAGTTCTTC,CASAPGASYNEQFF
TRBJ1-2,.,.,TRBV4-1,TGCGCCAGCAGCCCAAACGGGGGCTACACCTTC,CASSPNGGYTF
TRBJ2-7,medium-sized,TRBD2,TRBV9,TGTGCCAGCAGCGTCCTAGCGGGCGAGCAGTACTTC,CASSVLAGEQYF
TRBJ2-1,.,TRBD2,TRBV3-1/TRBV3-2,TGTGCCAGCAGCCCGGGACTAGTACAGTACAATGAGCAGTTCTTC,CASSPGLVQYNEQFF
TRBJ2-2,.,.,TRBV6-1,TGTGCCAGCAGTGAAAGGGCGGGAAGTGCCGGGGAGCTGTTTTTT,CASSERAGSAGELFF
TRBJ2-7,.,.,TRBV12-3/TRBV12-4,TGTGCCAGCACTCGCTACGAGCAGTACTTC,CASTRYEQYF
TRBJ1-1,.,.,TRBV18,TGTGCCAGCTCACCACCGCCGGGCACTGAAGCTTTCTTT,CASSPPPGTEAFF
TRBJ1-1,.,.,TRBV28,TGTGCCAGCAGTTTTTCGGTGAACACTGAAGCTTTCTTT,CASSFSVNTEAFF
TRBJ2-2,.,.,TRBV7-8,TGTGCCAGCAGCTTAAGGGGTATGGACACCGGGGAGCTGTTTTTT,CASSLRGMDTGELFF
TRBJ2-3,.,.,TRBV7-3,TGTGCCAGCAGCTTCGCCACAACTAACACAGATACGCAGTATTTT,CASSFATTNTDTQYF
TRBJ2-2,.,.,TRBV12-5,TGTGCTAGTGGTTTGGTAATTGCGGGGAACACCGGGGAGCTGTTTTTT,CASGLVIAGNTGELFF
TRBJ1-6,.,.,TRBV4-2,TGTGCCAGCAGCGCCTGGTATAATTCACCCCTCCACTTT,CASSAWYNSPLHF
TRBJ1-1,.,.,TRBV15,TGTGCCACCAGCACCGACTCGAACACTGAAGCTTTCTTT,CATSTDSNTEAFF
TRBJ1-1,.,.,TRBV18,TGTGCCAGCTCACCAAGCTCAGGTGTAGGCACTGAAGCTTTCTTT,CASSPSSGVGTEAFF
TRBJ2-3,.,.,TRBV30,TGTGCCTGGAGTGTAAGGGATACGCAGTATTTT,CAWSVRDTQYF
TRBJ1-5,.,.,TRBV19,TGTGCCAGTAGTGCCGACAGATCCTATAGCAATCAGCCCCAGCATTTT,CASSADRSYSNQPQHF
TRBJ1-1,.,TRBD1,TRBV4-3,TGCGCCAGCAGCGAGGACAGGCTGAACACTGAAGCTTTCTTT,CASSEDRLNTEAFF
TRBJ1-3,.,.,TRBV21-1,TGTGCCAGCTTAAAAAGGGGCACCTCTGGAAACACCATATATTTT,CASLKRGTSGNTIYF
TRBJ2-7,.,TRBD2,TRBV5-1,TGCGCCAGCAGCACCGGACTAGCGGGGGCCTACGAGCAGTACTTC,CASSTGLAGAYEQYF
TRBJ2-2,.,TRBD2,TRBV5-1,TGCGCCAGCAGTAGCGGGGAAGTCACCGGGGAGCTGTTTTTT,CASSSGEVTGELFF
TRBJ2-7,.,.,TRBV6-2/TRBV6-3,TGTGCCAGCAGTTCCAGGGAATCCTACGAGCAGTACTTC,CASSSRESYEQYF
TRBJ2-5,once,.,TRBV5-1,TGCGCCAGCAGCTTCGACAGGAACGCAGAGACCCAGTACTTC,CASSFDRNAETQYF
TRBJ1-5,.,.,TRBV30,TGTGCCTGGAGTTCAATGGGCAATCAGCCCCAGCATTTT,CAWSSMGNQPQHF
TRBJ1-4,few,.,TRBV3-1/TRBV3-2,TGTGCCAGCAGCCATTTACTGGGAGGGGAAAAACTGTTTTTT,CASSHLLGGEKLFF
TRBJ1-1,.,TRBD1,TRBV30,TGTGCCTGGAACGTACAGGGGAGGGCTGAAGCTTTCTTT,CAWNVQGRAEAFF
TRBJ1-2,.,.,TRBV5-1,TGCGCCGGACTGACCTCAAGCCCCTTC,CAGLTSSPF
TRBJ1-5,.,.,TRBV6-5,TGTGCCAGCAGGCCCCGGGGGGGCGGGCAGCATTTT,CASRPRGGGQHF
TRBJ1-6,.,.,TRBV11-3,TGTGCCAGCAGCTTTCGTTTAGGAGTCGGCTATAATTCACCCCTCCACTTT,CASSFRLGVGYNSPLHF
TRBJ1-2,.,TRBD1,TRBV3-1/TRBV3-2,TGTGCCAGCAGCCCGTGGCAGGGGGCGCGGTATGGCTACACCTTC,CASSPWQGARYGYTF
TRBJ1-5,.,.,TRBV6-2/TRBV6-3,TGTGCCAGCAGTCCGGGACAAGGAGTTCAGCCCCAGCATTTT,CASSPGQGVQPQHF
TRBJ1-5,.,TRBD1,TRBV19,TGTGCCAGTAGTATCTCACCGGGGACAGGGGGGAATCAGCCCCAGCATTTT,CASSISPGTGGNQPQHF
TRBJ1-1,few,.,TRBV24-1,TGTGCCACCAGTGAGGCAGGAGAGAACACTGAAGCTTTCTTT,CATSEAGENTEAFF
TRBJ1-1,.,.,TRBV3-1/TRBV3-2,TGTGCCAGCGGACCAACAGGCGACACTGAAGCTTTCTTT,CASGPTGDTEAFF
TRBJ1-1,.,.,TRBV27,TGTGCCAGCCGGAGTTGGAACACTGAAGCTTTCTTT,CASRSWNTEAFF
TRBJ1-6,.,.,TRBV20-1,TGCAGTGCTAGTATCGGACAGTACTATAATTCACCCCTCCACTTT,CSASIGQYYNSPLHF
TRBJ2-3,.,.,TRBV5-8,TGTGCCAGCAGCTCTAGCGCCTACACAGATACGCAGTATTTT,CASSSSAYTDTQYF
TRBJ1-4,.,.,TRBV5-1,TGCGCCAGCAGCTTTGCCAGTCTTGAGGAAAAACTGTTTTTT,CASSFASLEEKLFF
TRBJ1-2,.,.,TRBV3-1/TRBV3-2,TGTGCCAGCAGCCAAGGGGGGGAAGTAAACTTC,CASSQGGEVNF
TRBJ1-1,once,.,TRBV6-5,TGTGCCAGCAGTTACGTTTCGGCGGCAGGGACGACTTTCTTT,CASSYVSAAGTTFF
TRBJ1-2,few,TRBD1,TRBV11-2,TGTGCCAGCAGCTCAGGGGGCCATGGCTACACCTTC,CASSSGGHGYTF
TRBJ1-6,.,.,TRBV4-2,TGTGCCAGCAGCCAAGGGACAGTAGGAAATTCACCCCTCCACTTT,CASSQGTVGNSPLHF
TRBJ1-2,.,.,TRBV3-1/TRBV3-2,TGTGCCAGCAGCCAAGGTTGGACGGATGGCTACACCTTC,CASSQGWTDGYTF
TRBJ2-3,.,.,TRBV7-6,TGTGCCAGCATCAGCACAGATACGCAGTATTTT,CASISTDTQYF
TRBJ1-5,.,.,TRBV7-2,TGTGCCAGCAGCTTAGCGGGGGATCAGCCCCAGCATTTT,CASSLAGDQPQHF
TRBJ1-1,few,.,TRBV6-5,TGTGCCAGCAGCAAACAGGGAGGGGACACTGAAGCTTTCTTT,CASSKQGGDTEAFF
TRBJ2-2,.,TRBD2,TRBV28,TGTGCCAGCAGTTCCCTAGCGGGAGGGGCCGGGGAGCTGTTTTTT,CASSSLAGGAGELFF